These 5 T cell receptor beta chains were all obtained from the same sample, sequenced in a study of OX40 agonist ivuxolimab in advanced cancers. Data came from immunoSEQ multiplex PCR; TCRdb stores just in-frame clones and leaves some out. In the table there are approximately 79,000 clones, about 89% of which are singletons. Sequences were derived from CD4+ or CD8+ T cells sorted from blood, sampled in a trial of the OX40 agonist ivuxolimab. All receptors come from an adult with an advanced solid tumor such as melanoma, head and neck, liver or kidney cancer.

The chain links TRBV5-1 to TRBJ2-2; the D is unclear. CDR3 length: 15 residues. Looked up from germline, CDR1 is SGHRS and CDR2 is YFSETQ. V gave up 0 bases and J gave up 5 bases, with 11 bases separating them. In nucleotides, the CDR3 is TGCGCCAGCAGCTTGGGGCCCTCTGGGACCGGGGAGCTGTTTTTT. Amino acids: CASSLGPSGTGELFF.

This chain uses TRBV7-2 with TRBJ2-1, with 7 bases identical to TRBD2. The germline gives CDR1 SGHTA, CDR2 FQGNSA. The CDR3 spans 19 residues. V shed 4 bases and J 0 bases; nucleotides not matched to a gene: 15. The chain's CDR3 is CASSSWWTRSLSSYNEQFF. The CDR3 DNA is TGTGCCAGCAGCTCGTGGTGGACTAGGAGCCTTAGCTCCTACAATGAGCAGTTCTTC.

The chain joins TRBV2 to TRBJ2-7, with 8 bases that match TRBD2. Looked up from germline, CDR1 is SNHLY and CDR2 is FYNNEI. The CDR3 is made up of 13 amino acids. With 10 bases clipped from V and 2 bases from J, the junction kept 7 bases outside the gene matches. CDR3: CATITSGAYEQYF. In DNA, the CDR3 is TGTGCCACCATTACTAGCGGTGCCTACGAGCAGTACTTC.

The CDR3 is CASSSQGGTGELFF. The CDR3 coding sequence is TGTGCCAGCAGCTCACAGGGTGGCACCGGGGAGCTGTTTTTT. The chain carries TRBV9 and TRBJ2-2; possible D gene TRBD1, 6 bases. This CDR3 region has 14 residues. Trimming took off 4 bases at V and 4 bases at J, with 11 bases between the two ends. Germline CDR1 and CDR2: SGDLS and YYNGEE.

The CDR3 reads CSFSGGGFTDTQYF. The CDR3 DNA follows: TGCAGCTTCTCAGGTGGGGGATTCACAGATACGCAGTATTTT. The chain recombines TRBV29-1 with TRBJ2-3; D tentatively fits TRBD1 or TRBD2 (5 bases each). Germline assignment: CDR1 SQVTM and CDR2 ANQGSEA. This CDR3 has 14 residues. V was cut by 8 bases and J by 2 bases, with 17 bases left in between.